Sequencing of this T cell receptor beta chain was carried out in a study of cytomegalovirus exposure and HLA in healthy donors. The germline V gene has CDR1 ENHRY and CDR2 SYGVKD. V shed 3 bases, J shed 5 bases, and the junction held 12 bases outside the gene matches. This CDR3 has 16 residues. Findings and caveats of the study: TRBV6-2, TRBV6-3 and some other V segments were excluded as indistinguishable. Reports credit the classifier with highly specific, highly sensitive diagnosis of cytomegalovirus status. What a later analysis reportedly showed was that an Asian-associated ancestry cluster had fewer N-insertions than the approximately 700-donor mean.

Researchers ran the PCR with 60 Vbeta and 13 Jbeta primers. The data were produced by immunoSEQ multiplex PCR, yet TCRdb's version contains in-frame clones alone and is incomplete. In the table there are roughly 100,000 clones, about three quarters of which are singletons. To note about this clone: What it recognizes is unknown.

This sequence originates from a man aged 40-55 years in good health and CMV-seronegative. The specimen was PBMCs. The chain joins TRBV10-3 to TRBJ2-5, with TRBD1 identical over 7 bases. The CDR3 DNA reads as TGTGCCATCAGTGATTATCGACAGGGACGATCGGAGACCCAGTACTTC. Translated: CAISDYRQGRSETQYF.